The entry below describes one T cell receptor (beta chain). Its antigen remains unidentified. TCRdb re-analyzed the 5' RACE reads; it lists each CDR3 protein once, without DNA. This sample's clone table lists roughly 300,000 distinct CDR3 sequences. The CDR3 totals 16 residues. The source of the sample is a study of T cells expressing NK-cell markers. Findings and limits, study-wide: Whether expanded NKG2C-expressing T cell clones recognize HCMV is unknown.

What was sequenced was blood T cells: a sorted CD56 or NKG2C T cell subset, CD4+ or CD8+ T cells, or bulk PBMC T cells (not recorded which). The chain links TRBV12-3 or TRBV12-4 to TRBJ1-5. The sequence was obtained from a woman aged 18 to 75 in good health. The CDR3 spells CASSPRGGVSNQPQHF.